The rows below give T cell receptor beta chains drawn from one sample of a study of T cells in narcolepsy. The method was immunoSEQ multiplex PCR; TCRdb's version includes in-frame clones alone and lacks a portion of them. The table lists about 35,000 clones, 81% of them singletons. Source material: memory (CD45RA-) CD4+ T cells from blood. The receptors originated from a human donor in good health. CDR3s include the opening cysteine and the closing phenylalanine or tryptophan. A D gene is named only where the DNA matches it firmly. Rows may omit the clone size; those that give it use once, few, many or a size class.

d_call	v_call	j_call	clone_size	cdr3_aa	cdr3_nt
NA	TRBV6-5	TRBJ1-4	NA	CASSLPPAGLFF	TGTGCCAGCAGTCTCCCCCCAGCTGGGCTGTTTTTT
NA	TRBV2	TRBJ2-3	NA	CAQRLPGDTQYF	TGTGCCCAAAGACTCCCGGGGGATACGCAGTATTTT
TRBD2	TRBV11-3	TRBJ2-1	NA	CASSLGLAGCNEQFF	TGTGCCAGCAGCTTGGGACTAGCGGGCTGCAATGAGCAGTTCTTC
NA	TRBV11-3	TRBJ2-1	NA	CASSINALTAYNEQFF	TGTGCCAGCAGCATCAACGCGCTGACCGCCTACAATGAGCAGTTCTTC
NA	TRBV13	TRBJ1-6	NA	CASSFPDSHSPLHF	TGTGCCAGCAGCTTCCCGGACAGCCATTCACCCCTCCACTTT
NA	TRBV11-2	TRBJ2-3	NA	CASSFGQQDTQYF	TGTGCCAGCAGCTTCGGCCAGCAGGATACGCAGTATTTT
NA	TRBV6-5	TRBJ1-1	NA	CASSPNRVRTEAFF	TGTGCCAGCAGCCCCAACAGGGTTCGCACTGAAGCTTTCTTT
NA	TRBV18	TRBJ2-3	NA	CASSSDTQYF	TGTGCCAGCTCCTCTGATACGCAGTATTTT
NA	TRBV23-1	TRBJ1-2	NA	CASSQGLRPGFHGYTF	TGCGCCAGCAGTCAAGGATTAAGGCCAGGGTTTCATGGCTACACCTTC
NA	TRBV30	TRBJ2-2	NA	CAWRGTGNTGELFF	TGTGCCTGGAGGGGGACGGGGAACACCGGGGAGCTGTTTTTT
NA	TRBV11-2	TRBJ1-5	NA	CASSLGLVQPQHF	TGTGCCAGCAGCTTAGGGCTGGTCCAGCCCCAGCATTTT
NA	TRBV5-6	TRBJ1-2	NA	CASSLVGRGYTF	TGTGCCAGCAGCTTGGTCGGACGTGGCTACACCTTC
NA	TRBV27	TRBJ2-6	once	CASSSQGLGANVLTF	TGTGCCAGCAGTTCACAGGGCCTCGGGGCCAACGTCCTGACTTTC
TRBD1	TRBV5-4	TRBJ1-2	NA	CASSPTTGEILRDYTF	TGTGCCAGCAGCCCTACTACAGGGGAAATTCTTCGGGACTACACCTTC
TRBD2	TRBV29-1	TRBJ2-7	NA	CSVVAGTIQSSYEQYF	TGCAGCGTTGTCGCCGGGACTATTCAGAGCTCCTACGAGCAGTACTTC
NA	TRBV19	TRBJ1-1	NA	CASQGSSMNTEAFF	TGTGCCAGTCAGGGGTCCTCGATGAACACTGAAGCTTTCTTT
TRBD2	TRBV6-5	TRBJ2-1	NA	CASSYVGTTREDEQFF	TGTGCCAGCAGTTACGTTGGGACTACGCGAGAGGATGAGCAGTTCTTC
TRBD1	TRBV30	TRBJ2-1	NA	CAWNGGQGMDDRSYNEQFF	TGTGCCTGGAATGGCGGACAGGGCATGGACGATCGCTCCTACAATGAGCAGTTCTTC
NA	TRBV6-5	TRBJ2-2	once	CASRDVGELFF	TGTGCCAGCAGGGACGTCGGGGAGCTGTTTTTT
NA	TRBV6-1	TRBJ1-2	NA	CASSDAWGGGSDYGYTF	TGTGCCAGCAGTGACGCTTGGGGTGGGGGAAGCGACTATGGCTACACCTTC
NA	TRBV30	TRBJ1-1	NA	CAWSKPGQNTEAFF	TGTGCCTGGAGTAAACCGGGACAGAACACTGAAGCTTTCTTT
NA	TRBV27	TRBJ1-1	NA	CASSLFPGTEAFF	TGTGCCAGCAGTTTATTCCCGGGCACTGAAGCTTTCTTT
TRBD2	TRBV5-6	TRBJ2-6	NA	CASSLGLAGWSGANVLTF	TGTGCCAGCAGCTTGGGACTAGCGGGGTGGTCTGGGGCCAACGTCCTGACTTTC
NA	TRBV11-1	TRBJ1-5	NA	CASSSGGNQPQHF	TGTGCCAGCAGCTCCGGGGGGAATCAGCCCCAGCATTTT
TRBD1	TRBV6-5	TRBJ1-4	NA	CASSYAGTADEKLFF	TGTGCCAGCAGCTACGCCGGGACAGCGGATGAAAAACTGTTTTTT
NA	TRBV5-1	TRBJ2-5	NA	CASSVTGTPGETQYF	TGCGCCAGCAGCGTGACCGGGACCCCCGGAGAGACCCAGTACTTC
TRBD1	TRBV30	TRBJ1-1	NA	CAWSPGQGEAFF	TGTGCCTGGAGCCCGGGACAGGGTGAAGCTTTCTTT
NA	TRBV5-5	TRBJ2-2	NA	CASSLGVAGELFF	TGTGCCAGCAGCCTTGGAGTGGCCGGGGAGCTGTTTTTT
NA	TRBV5-1	TRBJ1-4	NA	CASSPGLFGLRTNEKLFF	TGCGCCAGCAGCCCCGGCCTTTTTGGGCTGAGGACTAATGAAAAACTGTTTTTT
NA	TRBV4-1	TRBJ1-2	NA	CASSQDWPNHYGYTF	TGCGCCAGCAGCCAAGATTGGCCAAACCACTATGGCTACACCTTC
NA	TRBV5-1	TRBJ2-7	NA	CASSPGVYEQYF	TGCGCCAGCAGCCCCGGGGTCTACGAGCAGTACTTC
NA	TRBV6-5	TRBJ2-5	NA	CASSYGQGYETQYF	TGTGCCAGCAGTTACGGGCAGGGGTATGAGACCCAGTACTTC
TRBD1	TRBV5-4	TRBJ1-4	NA	CASSLRTGGNEKLFF	TGTGCCAGCAGCTTGAGGACAGGGGGAAATGAAAAACTGTTTTTT
NA	TRBV5-6	TRBJ1-2	NA	CASSLVGASGYTF	TGTGCCAGCAGCTTGGTGGGGGCAAGCGGCTACACCTTC
NA	TRBV5-1	TRBJ2-3	NA	CASSGQQADTQYF	TGCGCCAGCAGCGGCCAACAGGCAGATACGCAGTATTTT
TRBD2	TRBV30	TRBJ2-7	NA	CAWSKGLAGKEQYF	TGTGCCTGGAGTAAAGGGCTAGCGGGAAAAGAGCAGTACTTC
NA	TRBV5-8	TRBJ1-1	NA	CASSRWGIPEAFF	TGTGCCAGCAGCAGGTGGGGGATTCCGGAAGCTTTCTTT
NA	TRBV6-1	TRBJ2-2	NA	CASTRTWNTGELFF	TGTGCCAGCACCAGGACATGGAACACCGGGGAGCTGTTTTTT
TRBD1	TRBV7-2	TRBJ1-1	NA	CASSWKDRDTEAFF	TGTGCCAGCAGCTGGAAAGACAGGGACACTGAAGCTTTCTTT
TRBD2	TRBV7-3	TRBJ2-5	few	CASSTNGAGGTYQETQYF	TGTGCCAGCAGCACAAACGGAGCGGGGGGAACGTACCAAGAGACCCAGTACTTC
TRBD1	TRBV5-1	TRBJ1-1	few	CASSTGTGGLEAFF	TGCGCCAGCAGCACCGGGACAGGGGGACTTGAAGCTTTCTTT
NA	TRBV10-2	TRBJ2-5	NA	CASSEQGGIEQTQYF	TGCGCCAGCAGTGAGCAGGGGGGGATCGAGCAGACCCAGTACTTC
NA	TRBV7-2	TRBJ1-5	NA	CASTVSNQPQHF	TGTGCCAGTACAGTAAGCAATCAGCCCCAGCATTTT
NA	TRBV19	TRBJ2-3	NA	CASSIMGAGADTQYF	TGTGCCAGTAGTATCATGGGGGCAGGGGCGGATACGCAGTATTTT
NA	TRBV10-1	TRBJ1-1	NA	CASSGSSAGPSTEAFF	TGCGCCAGCAGTGGTTCCTCGGCAGGGCCGAGCACTGAAGCTTTCTTT
NA	TRBV6-1	TRBJ2-4	NA	CASSEGTSKNIQYF	TGTGCCAGCAGTGAAGGTACTTCCAAAAACATTCAGTACTTC
NA	TRBV7-9	TRBJ1-1	NA	CASSPRPGSVNTEAFF	TGTGCCAGCAGCCCTCGCCCGGGCAGCGTGAACACTGAAGCTTTCTTT
TRBD2	TRBV7-9	TRBJ2-1	few	CASSPPGTSRGNEQFF	TGTGCCAGCAGCCCCCCCGGGACTAGTAGGGGCAATGAGCAGTTCTTC
NA	TRBV5-6	TRBJ2-7	NA	CASSLGELRRGSYEQYF	TGTGCCAGCAGCTTGGGGGAATTACGACGGGGCTCCTACGAGCAGTACTTC
TRBD1	TRBV5-1	TRBJ2-1	NA	CASSSGGQGNNEQFF	TGCGCCAGCAGCTCGGGGGGACAGGGAAACAATGAGCAGTTCTTC
TRBD1	TRBV5-1	TRBJ2-1	NA	CASGQGAKSYNEQFF	TGCGCCAGCGGACAGGGGGCTAAGTCCTACAATGAGCAGTTCTTC
NA	TRBV7-9	TRBJ1-2	NA	CASSPPRTGYTF	TGTGCCAGCAGCCCCCCGAGGACGGGCTACACCTTC
NA	TRBV19	TRBJ2-4	NA	CASSRGSIQKNIQYF	TGTGCCAGTAGTCGGGGTTCGATTCAGAAAAACATTCAGTACTTC
TRBD2	TRBV18	TRBJ2-1	NA	CASSFGLAGGNEQFF	TGTGCCAGCTCATTTGGACTAGCGGGAGGCAATGAGCAGTTCTTC
TRBD1	TRBV15	TRBJ1-4	NA	CATSGQARLDGEKLFF	TGTGCCACCTCGGGACAGGCAAGGTTGGATGGTGAAAAACTGTTTTTT
NA	TRBV11-3	TRBJ2-7	NA	CASSLIRTRAFYEQYF	TGTGCCAGCAGCTTAATCCGAACTAGAGCCTTCTACGAGCAGTACTTC
NA	TRBV20-1	TRBJ2-1	NA	CSASKGNEQFF	TGCAGTGCAAGTAAAGGCAATGAGCAGTTCTTC
TRBD1	TRBV5-4	TRBJ1-4	few	CASSPDRSTNEKLFF	TGTGCCAGCAGCCCGGACAGGTCAACTAATGAAAAACTGTTTTTT
NA	TRBV4-1	TRBJ1-3	NA	CASSLSPKPRTGNTIYF	TGCGCCAGCAGCCTTTCCCCAAAGCCGCGTACTGGAAACACCATATATTTT
NA	TRBV6-1	TRBJ2-6	NA	CASSEVWSGANVLTF	TGTGCCAGCAGTGAGGTCTGGTCTGGGGCCAACGTCCTGACTTTC